The present T cell receptor beta chain was sequenced within a study of blood T cell dynamics during melanoma immunotherapy. Study at large: First-line therapy was either pembrolizumab or nivolumab with ipilimumab for metastatic melanoma.

Only in-frame clones appear in the TCRdb table, and some are missing; sequencing was by immunoSEQ multiplex PCR. This table holds around 2,000 clones, roughly three quarters found once. Time point of the sample: week 3, after first cycle of checkpoint inhibitor. Memory T cells counted as immune-effector cells when CD3+ CD4- CD8+ CD45RA- CD45RO-high CD27- CCR7-. This clone is categorized as large. Its target is not known. Whole-study results and caveats: The most clonal sorted CD8+ subset, immune-effector cells, was closest to cell-free DNA CDR3 sequences.

Material: CD8+ T cells from blood, obtained from a patient treated with checkpoint blockade. The sequence came from a human donor with melanoma.

CDR3 in DNA: TGTGCCAGCAGCCCGAGCGGGAGGGCCGCCAATGAGCAGTTCTTC. Translating gives CASSPSGRAANEQFF. The gene calls are TRBV9 and TRBJ2-1; 10 nucleotides line up with TRBD2. Germline V gene sequence: CDR1 SGDLS, CDR2 YYNGEE. With V trimmed by 4 bases and J by 6 bases, 7 bases remained unmatched. The length of the CDR3 is 15 residues.